The next 28 T cell receptor beta chains were all read from a single sample in a study of T cell repertoires in cytomegalovirus infection. The antigens these receptors bind are not known. TCRdb ran MiXCR on the reads and lists one entry per CDR3 protein. Of around 110,000 distinct CDR3 sequences in the sample, roughly a tenth were seen once. The specimen sequenced was PBMCs, sequenced either directly or after in vitro stimulation (not recorded which). Source of these receptors: a human donor in good health (CMV status not recorded). Some clones in this sample may be carry-over from other donors' samples.

The sample holds many counts of this clonotype. The chain joins TRBV7-2 to TRBJ2-3; 8 nucleotides line up with TRBD1. Trimming cost V 5 bases and J 4 bases; bases outside gene matches: 5. Germline CDR1 SGHTA, CDR2 FQGNSA. The CDR3 sequence is 14 residues long. The CDR3 loop reads CASSIDRGADTQYF. In DNA, the CDR3 is TGTGCCAGCAGCATCGACAGGGGAGCAGATACGCAGTATTTT.

The gene calls are TRBV23-1 and TRBJ2-7; the D gene is possibly TRBD1 (6 bases). TRBV23-1 carries the ORF label, with uncertain function. The ends were cut back, 4 bases at V and 0 bases at J, with 19 bases in the middle. CDR3 length: 17 amino acids. CDR3 nucleotide sequence: TGCGCCAGCAGTCCGCCCCAGGGGTCCGACCCCTCCTACGAGCAGTACGTC. Protein sequence: CASSPPQGSDPSYEQYV.

This clonotype came up a few times. The chain employs TRBV5-1 and TRBJ1-1; unclear D gene. CDR1 is SGHRS, CDR2 YFSETQ, per germline. Trimming shortened V by 4 bases and J by 1 base, and 11 bases separated the two germline ends. CDR3 size: 14 residues. The CDR3 DNA reads as TGCGCCAGCAGCCCCTCCCAGTGGAACACTGAAGCTTTCTTT. Protein product: CASSPSQWNTEAFF.

The rearrangement joins TRBV19 to TRBJ1-4; 8 bases line up with TRBD1. Unmatched junction bases numbered 9, after V lost 1 base and J lost 11 bases. The CDR3 covers 15 residues. Germline V CDR1 and CDR2: LNHDA, SQIVND (reference sequence). In nucleotides, the CDR3 is TGTGCCAGTAGTATAGGACAGGGGAATTTAAGGAAACTGTTTTTT. It is translated as CASSIGQGNLRKLFF.

The rearrangement uses TRBV29-1 and TRBJ1-1; D may be TRBD1 (5 bases). Germline V gene data show CDR1 as SQVTM and CDR2 as ANQGSEA. CDR3 length: 13 amino acids. The germline V and J ends were trimmed by 6 bases and 4 bases, with 15 bases remaining between them. As DNA, the CDR3 is TGCAGCGTGGGGATTACAAGGGGCACTGAAGCTTTCTTT. This encodes CSVGITRGTEAFF. The variable domain in full, completed from reference TRBV29-1 and TRBJ1-1, reads SAVISQKPSRDICQRGTSLTIQCQVDSQVTMMFWYRQQPGQSLTLIATANQGSEATYESGFVIDKFPISRPNLTFSTLTVSNMSPEDSSIYLCSVGITRGTEAFFGQGTRLTVV.

This clonotype was counted at least ten times. The chain employs TRBV19 and TRBJ2-3, with 9 bases fitting TRBD1. The CDR3 covers 15 residues. Trimming cost V 3 bases and J 0 bases; bases outside gene matches: 1. Germline CDR1 and CDR2: LNHDA and SQIVND (reference sequence). The chain's CDR3 is CASSIGTGSTDTQYF. CDR3 bases: TGTGCCAGTAGTATCGGGACAGGGAGCACAGATACGCAGTATTTT.

The J gene is TRBJ1-6, the V gene TRBV5-4; 10 nucleotides match TRBD1. V trimming: 4 bases; J trimming: 7 bases; junction bases outside the gene matches: 5. Germline V gives CDR1 SGHNT, CDR2 YYREEE (reference sequence). The CDR3 length is 15 residues. This CDR3 reads CASSGETGGNSPLHF. CDR3 bases: TGTGCCAGCAGCGGAGAGACAGGGGGCAATTCACCCCTCCACTTT.

This sequence joins TRBV10-3 and TRBJ2-1; the D gene is possibly TRBD2 (6 bases). The germline gives CDR1 ENHRY, CDR2 SYGVKD. This CDR3 has 15 amino acids. V lost 5 bases and J 10 bases, leaving 21 bases between the germline ends. This chain's CDR3 is CAISPSVEGFQEQFF. The CDR3 DNA follows: TGTGCCATCAGTCCCTCCGTGGAGGGCTTTCAGGAGCAGTTCTTC.

The gene calls are TRBV23-1 and TRBJ2-7, with TRBD1 as a possible D gene (9 bases). TRBV23-1 is an open reading frame, and its role is uncertain. V was trimmed by 4 bases and J by 0 bases, leaving 40 bases between them. This CDR3 comprises 24 residues. CDR3 protein: CASSPNRGRGAGGPKDHASYEQYV. The CDR3 coding sequence is TGCGCCAGCAGTCCAAACAGGGGGCGAGGGGCGGGAGGACCTAAAGACCATGCCTCCTACGAGCAGTACGTC.

The CDR3 here is CASSLALGGKFF. In DNA form, the CDR3 reads TGTGCCAGCAGCTTAGCGCTGGGGGGAAAGTTCTTC. The rearrangement joins TRBV7-6 to TRBJ2-1, with D tentatively TRBD2 (6 bases). The germline CDR1 and CDR2 sequences are SGHVS and FNYEAQ. V gave up 0 bases and J gave up 14 bases, with 11 bases separating them. The CDR3 is 12 amino acids.

This clonotype was seen at least ten times. This chain uses TRBV7-2 with TRBJ1-1; 9 nucleotides agree with TRBD1. Per the germline V gene, CDR1 is SGHTA and CDR2 is FQGNSA. This CDR3 spans 15 amino acids. V lost 6 bases to trimming and J lost 2 bases; unmatched junction nucleotides: 7. CDR3 protein: CASRSTGGKNTEAFF. In nucleotides, the CDR3 is TGTGCCAGCAGGTCGACAGGGGGTAAAAACACTGAAGCTTTCTTT.

The chain couples TRBV15 to TRBJ2-1; D unresolved. Germline CDR1 LNHNV, CDR2 YYDKDF (reference sequence). The V and J ends lost 4 bases and 3 bases respectively, with 16 bases between them. This CDR3 is built from 16 residues. The DNA of the CDR3 is TGTGCCACCAGCACCCAAGAAGTGGGATACTACAATGAGCAGTTCTTC. Encoded protein: CATSTQEVGYYNEQFF.

There are a few counts of this clonotype. This rearrangement joins TRBV7-2 to TRBJ1-1; D uncertain. The CDR3 contains 13 residues. The V end lost 1 base, the J end lost 0 bases, and 3 bases lay between the germline ends. CDR1 and CDR2 (germline): SGHTA, FQGNSA. The CDR3 reads CASSLEMNTEAFF. The CDR3 DNA reads TGTGCCAGCAGCTTAGAGATGAACACTGAAGCTTTCTTT.

This clonotype has ten or more counts. The rearrangement uses TRBV7-2 and TRBJ2-3; D remains ambiguous. CDR1 and CDR2 (germline): SGHTA, FQGNSA. The CDR3 sequence is 13 residues long. Trimming stripped 0 bases from V and 7 bases from J, with 8 bases between. The CDR3 here is CASSLAVAYTQYF. CDR3 coding DNA: TGTGCCAGCAGCTTAGCCGTGGCCTATACGCAGTATTTT.

This clonotype occurred many times. The chain employs TRBV5-1 and TRBJ1-1; D uncertain. Germline V gives CDR1 SGHRS, CDR2 YFSETQ. This CDR3 comprises 14 residues. V was cut by 4 bases and J by 0 bases, with 10 bases left in between. The CDR3 DNA reads as TGCGCCAGCAGCCCAGACGGGGTGAACACTGAAGCTTTCTTT. This gives the protein CASSPDGVNTEAFF.

Ten or more counts support this clonotype. This chain uses TRBV7-2 with TRBJ1-2, with D hard to call. Germline CDR1 reads SGHTA; CDR2 reads FQGNSA. The ends were cut back, 4 bases at V and 4 bases at J, with 16 bases in the middle. The CDR3 consists of 15 residues. The CDR3 DNA reads as TGTGCCAGCAGCTCGTCGCGTGAAGATCCCTATGGCTACACCTTC. Translation: CASSSSREDPYGYTF.

This clonotype has at least ten counts. The chain is built from TRBV5-5 and TRBJ2-7, with D maybe TRBD1 (6 bases). Germline V lookup: CDR1 SGHKS, CDR2 YYEKEE (reference sequence). CDR3 length: 12 residues. Trimming took 4 bases from V and 4 from J, leaving 9 bases between them. The DNA of the CDR3 is TGTGCCAGCAGCCCTACAGGGTACGAGCAGTACGTC. It is translated as CASSPTGYEQYV.

The chain has TRBV5-5 and TRBJ2-6, with no clear D. The CDR3 runs to 15 residues. The germline V gene encodes CDR1 SGHKS and CDR2 YYEKEE (reference sequence). V was cut by 3 bases and J by 0 bases, with 7 bases left in between. CDR3: CASSYTSSGANVLTF. In nucleotides, the CDR3 is TGTGCCAGCAGCTATACATCCTCTGGGGCCAACGTCCTGACTTTC.

A few counts support this clonotype. The J gene is TRBJ1-1, the V gene TRBV28; tentative D call: TRBD1 (5 bases). The germline gives CDR1 MDHEN, CDR2 SYDVKM. The CDR3 loop spans 15 amino acids. The V end was cut by 2 bases, the J end by 0 bases, with 10 bases between. The CDR3 DNA sequence: TGTGCCAGCAGTTTAGATAACAGGATGAACACTGAAGCTTTCTTT. This codes for CASSLDNRMNTEAFF. Full variable domain (rest looked up from reference TRBV28 and TRBJ1-1): DVKVTQSSRYLVKRTGEKVFLECVQDMDHENMFWYRQDPGLGLRLIYFSYDVKMKEKGDIPEGYSVSREKKERFSLILESASTNQTSMYLCASSLDNRMNTEAFFGQGTRLTVV.

There are many counts of this clonotype. The chain links TRBV7-2 to TRBJ1-2; D gene unclear. The V end was cut by 1 base, the J end by 4 bases, with 7 bases between. The CDR3 runs to 13 residues. The germline V gene encodes CDR1 SGHTA and CDR2 FQGNSA. CDR3: CASSLGAAYGYTF. DNA for the CDR3: TGTGCCAGCAGCTTAGGGGCAGCCTATGGCTACACCTTC.

This clonotype was detected many times. The CDR3 here is CASSSQTRRQANYGYTF. The DNA for the CDR3 is TGTGCCAGCAGCTCTCAGACCCGAAGACAGGCTAACTATGGCTACACCTTC. The chain employs TRBV7-2 and TRBJ1-2; TRBD1 might be the D (6 bases). Germline CDR1 reads SGHTA; CDR2 reads FQGNSA. The CDR3 is made up of 17 amino acids. Trimming shortened V by 4 bases and J by 0 bases, and 18 bases separated the two germline ends. The full variable domain, in which reference TRBV7-2 and TRBJ1-2 provide the parts outside the CDR3, is GAGVSQSPSNKVTEKGKDVELRCDPISGHTALYWYRQSLGQGLEFLIYFQGNSAPDKSGLPSDRFSAERTGGSVSTLTIQRTQQEDSAVYLCASSSQTRRQANYGYTFGSGTRLTVV.

V gene TRBV11-2 combines with J gene TRBJ1-3; TRBD1 matches 7 bases. The CDR3 is made up of 15 amino acids. The V segment lost 4 bases and the J segment 3 bases; nucleotides outside the gene matches: 6. Germline loops: CDR1 SGHAT, CDR2 FQNNGV. CDR3 protein: CASSSLGGGGNTIYF. In nucleotides, the CDR3 is TGTGCCAGCAGCTCTCTAGGGGGCGGTGGAAACACCATATATTTT.

The chain couples TRBV6-1 to TRBJ2-1; 8 bases agree with TRBD1. The germline gives CDR1 MNHNS, CDR2 SASEGT. The CDR3 consists of 15 residues. Trimming at V came to 10 bases and at J to 2 bases, leaving 10 bases not matched to a gene. The CDR3 DNA reads as TGTGCCACCAACCTAGACAGGGGCCCCTACAATGAGCAGTTCTTC. It yields the protein CATNLDRGPYNEQFF.

This clonotype was found many times. This chain connects TRBV19 to TRBJ1-5, with D uncertain. The CDR3 is 13 amino acids. Germline CDR1 reads LNHDA; CDR2 reads SQIVND (reference sequence). V was trimmed by 6 bases and J by 11 bases, leaving 17 bases between them. In DNA, the CDR3 is TGTGCCAGTAGACCCTCAGGCGTTTGGGCCCAGCATTTT. Amino acid sequence: CASRPSGVWAQHF.

The genes are TRBV9 and TRBJ2-2, with 13 bases fitting TRBD2. This CDR3 has 18 residues. V lost 2 bases to trimming and J lost 4 bases; unmatched junction nucleotides: 8. Germline loops: CDR1 SGDLS, CDR2 YYNGEE. The CDR3 DNA follows: TGTGCCAGCAGCGTTGGAACTAGCGGGAGGGCGGCCACCGGGGAGCTGTTTTTT. This encodes CASSVGTSGRAATGELFF.

This sequence joins TRBV12-3 or TRBV12-4 and TRBJ2-7; possible D gene TRBD2, 5 bases. The CDR3 covers 13 residues. The ends were cut back, 7 bases at V and 5 bases at J, with 15 bases in the middle. CDR3 sequence (DNA): TGTGCCAGCACCACGAGAGGGAGCGACGAGCAGTACTTC. Protein product: CASTTRGSDEQYF.

On this clonotype itself: This sequence may be a read error, since a much larger clone differs from it by one base. V gene TRBV7-9 combines with J gene TRBJ2-2, with D perhaps TRBD2 (6 bases). The germline gives CDR1 SEHNR, CDR2 FQNEAQ (reference sequence). The CDR3 is 14 amino acids. Here the CDR3 DNA reads TGTGCCAGCAGCTTGCAGGGCTCGGGCGGGGAGCTGGTTTTT. Translation gives CASSLQGSGGELVF. Full variable domain (rest looked up from reference TRBV7-9 and TRBJ2-2): DTGVSQNPRHKITKRGQNVTFRCDPISEHNRLYWYRQTLGQGPEFLTYFQNEAQLEKSRLLSDRFSAERPKGSFSTLEIQRTEQGDSAMYLCASSLQGSGGELVFGEGSRLTVL.

The chain combines TRBV28 with TRBJ1-1; no clear D gene. The CDR3 contains 14 residues. V was cut by 3 bases and J by 1 base, with 9 bases left in between. Looked up from germline, CDR1 is MDHEN and CDR2 is SYDVKM. The CDR3 is CASSFSQRNTEAFF. Written as DNA, the CDR3 is TGTGCCAGCAGTTTCTCACAGAGGAACACTGAAGCTTTCTTT.